This T cell receptor (beta chain) was recovered during a study of T-cell memory formation after mild COVID-19. V lost 2 bases and J lost 2, with 15 bases in between. The CDR3 runs to 16 residues. From germline, CDR1 is MNHEY and CDR2 SVGEGT. This clonotype was counted a few times. It was 5'RACE with constant-segment primers that produced the TCR alpha and TCR beta cDNA libraries, which carried sample barcodes and UMIs. TCRdb recomputed calls from the 5' RACE reads with MiXCR, one row per CDR3 protein. The sample has hundreds of thousands of distinct CDR3 sequences; about a sixth are singletons. This receptor was identified in an adult woman who had mild COVID-19 (a few samples of this study predate the infection). Cell type and time point are not known. The chain joins TRBV6-2 or TRBV6-3 to TRBJ1-2, with a weak D call TRBD1 (5 bases). Specimen: PBMCs or a T cell subset sorted from them (not recorded which). CDR3 sequence: CASSYGPRQSNYGYTF. The CDR3 DNA is TGTGCCAGCAGTTACGGGCCTCGACAGTCCAACTATGGCTACACCTTC.